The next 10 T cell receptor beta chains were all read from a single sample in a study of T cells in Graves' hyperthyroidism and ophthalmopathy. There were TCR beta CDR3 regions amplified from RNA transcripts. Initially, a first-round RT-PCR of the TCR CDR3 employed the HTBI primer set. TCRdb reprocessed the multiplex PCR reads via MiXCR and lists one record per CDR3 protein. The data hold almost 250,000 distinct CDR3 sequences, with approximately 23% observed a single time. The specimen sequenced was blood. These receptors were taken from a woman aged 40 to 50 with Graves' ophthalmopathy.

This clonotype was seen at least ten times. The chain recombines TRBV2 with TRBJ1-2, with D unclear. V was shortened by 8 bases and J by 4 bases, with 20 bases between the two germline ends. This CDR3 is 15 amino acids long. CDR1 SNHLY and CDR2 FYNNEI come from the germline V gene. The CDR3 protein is CASRLGASVGYGYTF. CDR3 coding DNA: TGTGCCAGCCGACTTGGTGCCAGTGTTGGCTATGGCTACACCTTC.

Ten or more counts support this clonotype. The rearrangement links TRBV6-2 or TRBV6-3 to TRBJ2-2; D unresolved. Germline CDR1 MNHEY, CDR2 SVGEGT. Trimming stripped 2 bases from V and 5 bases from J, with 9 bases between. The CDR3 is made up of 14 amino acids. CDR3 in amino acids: CASSYQPATGELFF. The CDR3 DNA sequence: TGTGCCAGCAGTTACCAGCCGGCTACCGGGGAGCTGTTTTTT.

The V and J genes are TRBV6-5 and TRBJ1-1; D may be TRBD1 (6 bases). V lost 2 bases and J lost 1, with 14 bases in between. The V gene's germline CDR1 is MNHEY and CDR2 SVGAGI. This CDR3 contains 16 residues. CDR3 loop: CASSYPGHPTNTEAFF. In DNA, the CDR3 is TGTGCCAGCAGTTACCCGGGACATCCGACGAACACTGAAGCTTTCTTT.

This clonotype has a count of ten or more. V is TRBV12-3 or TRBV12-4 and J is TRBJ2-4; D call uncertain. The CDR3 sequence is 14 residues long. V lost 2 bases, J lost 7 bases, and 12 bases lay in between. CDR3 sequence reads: CASSLRAVGNIQYF. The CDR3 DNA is TGTGCCAGCAGTTTAAGGGCAGTCGGGAACATTCAGTACTTC.

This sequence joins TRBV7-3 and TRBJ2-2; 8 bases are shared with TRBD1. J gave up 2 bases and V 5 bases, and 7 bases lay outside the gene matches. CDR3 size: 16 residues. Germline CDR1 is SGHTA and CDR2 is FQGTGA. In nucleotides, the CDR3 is TGTGCCAGCAGCGAATCAGGGGGCCCCAACACCGGGGAGCTGTTTTTT. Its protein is CASSESGGPNTGELFF.

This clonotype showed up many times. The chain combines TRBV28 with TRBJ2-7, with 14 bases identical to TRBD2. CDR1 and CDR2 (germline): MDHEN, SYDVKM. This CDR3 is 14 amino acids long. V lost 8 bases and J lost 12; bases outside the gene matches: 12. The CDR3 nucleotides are TGTGCCAGCCAGGTCTTGGGACTAGCGGGAGTATTGTACTTC. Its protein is CASQVLGLAGVLYF.

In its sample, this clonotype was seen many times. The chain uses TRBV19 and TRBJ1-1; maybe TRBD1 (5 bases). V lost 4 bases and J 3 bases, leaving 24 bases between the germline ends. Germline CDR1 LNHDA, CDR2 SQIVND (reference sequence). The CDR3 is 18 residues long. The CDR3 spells CASSRAKTGGIWYTEAFF. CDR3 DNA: TGTGCCAGTAGTAGAGCAAAGACCGGGGGGATATGGTACACTGAAGCTTTCTTT.

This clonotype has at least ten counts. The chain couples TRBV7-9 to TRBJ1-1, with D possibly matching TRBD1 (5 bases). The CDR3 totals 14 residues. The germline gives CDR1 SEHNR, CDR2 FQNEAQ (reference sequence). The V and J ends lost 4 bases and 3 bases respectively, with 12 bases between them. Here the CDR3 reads CASSWIGTDTEAFF. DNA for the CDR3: TGTGCCAGCAGCTGGATAGGGACCGACACTGAAGCTTTCTTT.

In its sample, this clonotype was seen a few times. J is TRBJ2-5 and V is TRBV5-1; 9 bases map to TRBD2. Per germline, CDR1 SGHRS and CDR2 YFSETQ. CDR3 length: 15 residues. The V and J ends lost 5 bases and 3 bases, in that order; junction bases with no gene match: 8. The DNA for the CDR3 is TGCGCCAGCAGTTCCGGGACTAGCTCGGAAGAGACCCAGTACTTC. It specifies CASSSGTSSEETQYF.

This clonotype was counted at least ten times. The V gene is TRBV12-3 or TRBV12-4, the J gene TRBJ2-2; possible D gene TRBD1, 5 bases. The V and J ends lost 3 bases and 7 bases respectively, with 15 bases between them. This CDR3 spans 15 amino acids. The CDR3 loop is CASSFVVQGIGELFF. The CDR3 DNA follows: TGTGCCAGCAGTTTTGTGGTGCAGGGTATCGGGGAGCTGTTTTTT.